A single sample gave rise to the 26 T cell receptor beta chains below, sequenced in a study of T cell responses to AZD1222 COVID-19 vaccine (dated by TCRdb to the early 2020s). The label giving this sample's time point can be read as: baseline before first vaccination. Receptors were amplified or captured by the immunoSEQ multiplex PCR assay. The clones in this table, taken by TCRdb from immuneACCESS, are in-frame only. Not every clone is retained; where verified, under half of the shortfall comes from an unresolved V gene, and the cause of the rest is unknown. Recorded for this sample are 150,000 to 200,000 clones; roughly 93% of them occurred a single time. About 4.2% of the sample is held by the ten biggest clonotypes. The material sequenced was peripheral blood, taken on day 0 of AZD1222 vaccination. The receptors shown here come from an adult in good health.

The genes are TRBV2 and TRBJ2-2; D possibly corresponds to TRBD1 (6 bases). The V and J ends lost 6 bases and 2 bases respectively, with 16 bases between them. CDR1 is SNHLY and CDR2 is FYNNEI in the germline V gene. The CDR3 sequence is 16 residues long. CDR3 residues: CASRKGHLRNTGELFF. The CDR3 DNA is TGTGCCAGCAGGAAGGGACATCTACGAAACACCGGGGAGCTGTTTTTT.

The chain's CDR3 is CASSLLAGGTDTQYF. The CDR3 region has the DNA TGTGCCAGTAGCCTACTAGCGGGAGGTACAGATACGCAGTATTTT. The chain couples TRBV19 to TRBJ2-3; TRBD2 matches 12 bases. J gave up 3 bases and V 6 bases, and 4 bases lay outside the gene matches. The CDR3 extends over 15 amino acids. Germline CDR1 and CDR2: LNHDA and SQIVND (reference sequence).

This clone is labeled medium-sized. The rearrangement joins TRBV5-1 to TRBJ1-2, with TRBD1 as a possible D gene (5 bases). V lost 1 base and J lost 1, with 8 bases in between. This CDR3 contains 14 residues. Per the germline V gene, CDR1 is SGHRS and CDR2 is YFSETQ. The CDR3: CASSLSGSNYGYTF. CDR3 DNA sequence: TGCGCCAGCAGCTTGTCAGGGAGTAACTATGGCTACACCTTC.

The V gene is TRBV4-2, the J gene TRBJ2-7, with 7 bases that match TRBD2. This CDR3 has 16 amino acids. J lost 1 base, V lost 3 bases, and 9 bases had no gene match. CDR1 LGHNA and CDR2 YNFKEQ come from the germline V gene. The CDR3 sequence: CASSHWEAGVSYEQYF. The CDR3 DNA follows: TGTGCCAGCAGCCATTGGGAGGCGGGGGTGTCCTACGAGCAGTACTTC.

This chain uses TRBV7-6 with TRBJ2-1, with 8 bases fitting TRBD2. V lost 9 bases to trimming and J lost 9 bases; unmatched junction nucleotides: 13. Per the germline V gene, CDR1 is SGHVS and CDR2 is FNYEAQ. This CDR3 contains 14 residues. CDR3 region: CASTGSGGPGEQFF. In DNA form, the CDR3 reads TGTGCCAGTACCGGCTCGGGAGGGCCGGGTGAGCAGTTCTTC.

This chain links TRBV27 with TRBJ1-1, with 7 bases matching TRBD1. The CDR3 contains 15 residues. The V gene end was trimmed by 6 bases and the J gene end by 0 bases; junction bases not matched to a gene: 7. Looked up from germline, CDR1 is MNHEY and CDR2 is SMNVEV (reference sequence). CDR3 DNA sequence: TGTGCCAGCAGCCCTCGGACAGGAGTGAACACTGAAGCTTTCTTT. This translates into CASSPRTGVNTEAFF.

The chain recombines TRBV6-2 or TRBV6-3 with TRBJ2-1; D gene ambiguous. Per germline, CDR1 MNHEY and CDR2 SVGEGT. Trimming took 1 base from V and 7 from J, leaving 8 bases between them. The CDR3 totals 13 residues. The CDR3 DNA follows: TGTGCCAGCAGTTACTTCGCGGATAATGAGCAGTTCTTC. Translation: CASSYFADNEQFF.

V gene TRBV6-5 combines with J gene TRBJ1-5, with TRBD1 as a possible D gene (5 bases). Germline CDR1 MNHEY, CDR2 SVGAGI. The CDR3 is 12 residues long. V lost 6 bases, J lost 5 bases, and 8 bases lay in between. The CDR3 nucleotides read TGTGCCAGCAGGACGGGGGATCAGCCCCAGCATTTT. Translating it yields CASRTGDQPQHF.

The gene calls are TRBV5-1 and TRBJ1-2; D remains unclear. Germline-derived CDR1 and CDR2 are SGHRS and YFSETQ. This CDR3 spans 15 amino acids. The V gene lost 7 bases and the J gene lost 3 bases, with 19 bases spanning the gap. In DNA form, the CDR3 reads TGCGCCAGCGCCCCACGGGCCAAGAGTGACTATGGCTACACCTTC. Amino acid sequence: CASAPRAKSDYGYTF.

The V gene is TRBV11-3, the J gene TRBJ2-7, with 8 positions matching TRBD1. Trimming at V came to 5 bases and at J to 5 bases, leaving 14 bases not matched to a gene. The CDR3 totals 16 residues. The germline gives CDR1 SGHNT, CDR2 YENEEA. The DNA of the CDR3 is TGTGCCAGCAGCACCCGACAGGGGCCCCCGAGGGACGAGCAGTACTTC. Translated: CASSTRQGPPRDEQYF.

The chain joins TRBV6-2 or TRBV6-3 to TRBJ2-2; no clear D. CDR1 and CDR2 from the germline V gene are MNHEY and SVGEGT. Trimming took off 1 base at V and 0 bases at J, with 9 bases between the two ends. The CDR3 consists of 16 residues. This CDR3 is CASSYFRLSNTGELFF. The CDR3 region has the DNA TGTGCCAGCAGTTACTTCCGGTTATCGAACACCGGGGAGCTGTTTTTT.

This sequence joins TRBV7-9 and TRBJ1-3; D unresolved. Germline CDR1 SEHNR, CDR2 FQNEAQ (reference sequence). CDR3 size: 12 residues. V was clipped by 1 base and J by 4 bases, with 2 bases between them. CDR3 amino acids: CASSLGGNTIYF. As DNA, the CDR3 is TGTGCCAGCAGCTTAGGGGGAAACACCATATATTTT.

The J gene is TRBJ2-2, the V gene TRBV7-7; TRBD2 matches at 11 bases. J lost 1 base, V lost 5 bases, and 6 bases had no gene match. The CDR3 runs 17 residues. CDR1 is SSHAT and CDR2 is FNYEAQ in the germline V gene (reference sequence). The CDR3 coding sequence is TGTGCCAGCAGCCAAGACGGGACTAGCGGGAACACCGGGGAGCTGTTTTTT. Amino acid sequence: CASSQDGTSGNTGELFF.

This chain uses TRBV5-1 with TRBJ1-2; 10 bases agree with TRBD1. CDR3 length: 14 amino acids. Germline assignment: CDR1 SGHRS and CDR2 YFSETQ. V shed 0 bases and J 7 bases; nucleotides not matched to a gene: 3. As DNA, the CDR3 is TGCGCCAGCAGCTTGGTTTGGACAGGGGGTGGCTACACCTTC. Translation: CASSLVWTGGGYTF.

J is TRBJ1-2 and V is TRBV14; no clear D. V was pared by 0 bases and J by 4 bases, with 9 bases between. The CDR3 covers 14 residues. Per germline, CDR1 SGHDN and CDR2 FVKESK. This CDR3 reads CASSQDNRAYGYTF. CDR3 DNA sequence: TGTGCCAGCAGCCAAGATAACAGAGCCTATGGCTACACCTTC.

The chain couples TRBV27 to TRBJ2-7, with a tentative D call TRBD1 (5 bases). V was pared by 4 bases and J by 0 bases, with 10 bases between. The CDR3 is 14 amino acids. Per germline, CDR1 MNHEY and CDR2 SMNVEV (reference sequence). The CDR3 DNA is TGTGCCAGCAGTTCAGACAGAAACTCCTACGAGCAGTACTTC. Translation gives CASSSDRNSYEQYF.

This chain links TRBV10-1 with TRBJ1-5; D might be TRBD1 (5 bases). V was shortened by 3 bases and J by 0 bases, with 6 bases between the two germline ends. Germline V gene sequence: CDR1 WNHNN, CDR2 SYGVQD (reference sequence). The CDR3 spans 14 residues. In DNA, the CDR3 is TGCGCCAGCAGTGACGGACATAGCAATCAGCCCCAGCATTTT. Translated, it gives CASSDGHSNQPQHF.

The chain uses TRBV7-2 and TRBJ2-1; D perhaps matches TRBD2 (5 bases). Germline CDR1 and CDR2: SGHTA and FQGNSA. The CDR3 spans 13 residues. V lost 3 bases and J lost 10, with 13 bases in between. This chain's CDR3 is CASSLGVQREQFF. Written as DNA, the CDR3 is TGTGCCAGCAGCTTGGGAGTGCAGCGAGAGCAGTTCTTC.

V and J are TRBV6-2 or TRBV6-3 and TRBJ1-1; 7 bases are a match to TRBD1. This CDR3 has 15 residues. CDR1 and CDR2 from the germline V gene are MNHEY and SVGEGT. V lost 2 bases and J lost 6; bases outside the gene matches: 9. CDR3 sequence reads: CASSYDRERIPEAFF. The CDR3 coding sequence is TGTGCCAGCAGTTACGACAGGGAGAGGATCCCTGAAGCTTTCTTT.

In DNA form, the CDR3 reads TGTGCCAGCAGCCAAGATCCCGGACTTGCCTATGGCTACACCTTC. Translating it yields CASSQDPGLAYGYTF. The genes are TRBV3-1 (or the pseudogene TRBV3-2) and TRBJ1-2; D remains ambiguous. Per the germline V gene, CDR1 is LGHDT and CDR2 is YNNKEL (reference sequence). V lost 0 bases and J lost 4, with 12 bases in between. The CDR3 covers 15 residues.

The chain carries TRBV10-2 and TRBJ2-3; D not certain. Per germline, CDR1 WSHSY and CDR2 SAAADI. The V and J ends lost 8 bases and 2 bases respectively, with 11 bases between them. The CDR3 has 13 residues. CDR3 protein: CASQGDYTDTQYF. The CDR3 region has the DNA TGCGCCAGCCAAGGAGATTACACAGATACGCAGTATTTT.

This clone came up once. The rearrangement links TRBV6-5 to TRBJ1-2; TRBD1 matches at 7 bases. Germline lookup yields CDR1 MNHEY and CDR2 SVGAGI. The CDR3 has 13 amino acids. Trimming cost V 4 bases and J 5 bases; bases outside gene matches: 4. The CDR3 sequence is CASSSGQTYGYTF. As DNA, the CDR3 is TGTGCCAGCAGTTCGGGACAGACTTATGGCTACACCTTC.

The rearrangement uses TRBV28 and TRBJ2-1; 9 nucleotides agree with TRBD2. CDR3 length: 15 residues. Per germline, CDR1 MDHEN and CDR2 SYDVKM. V shed 6 bases, J shed 6 bases, and the junction held 9 bases outside the gene matches. CDR3 amino acids: CASSPGGRAFNEQFF. The CDR3 DNA is TGTGCCAGCAGCCCAGGCGGGAGGGCCTTCAATGAGCAGTTCTTC.

This clone was counted ten times or more. The chain combines TRBV29-1 with TRBJ1-4, with TRBD1 as a possible D gene (6 bases). This CDR3 contains 14 residues. Germline V lookup: CDR1 SQVTM, CDR2 ANQGSEA. Trimming pared 5 bases from V and 3 bases from J, leaving 13 bases between. DNA for the CDR3: TGCAGCGTTTCCCTGGGGACACCTAATGAAAAACTGTTTTTT. This translates into CSVSLGTPNEKLFF.

This chain joins TRBV2 and TRBJ2-7; tentatively, D is TRBD2 (5 bases). Germline CDR1 SNHLY, CDR2 FYNNEI. Between the trimmed V and J ends, which lost 11 bases and 0 bases, there was a span of 17 bases. The CDR3 sequence is 14 residues long. CDR3 nucleotide sequence: TGTGCCTCTCGAAGTAGCGCCGGCTCCTACGAGCAGTACTTC. Translating gives CASRSSAGSYEQYF.

The rearrangement uses TRBV19 and TRBJ2-7, with TRBD1 matching 9 bases. V shed 1 base, J shed 7 bases, and the junction held 2 bases outside the gene matches. CDR1 LNHDA and CDR2 SQIVND come from the germline V gene (reference sequence). CDR3 length: 13 residues. The CDR3 sequence: CASSIVDRGEQYF. DNA of the CDR3: TGTGCCAGTAGTATAGTAGACAGGGGGGAGCAGTACTTC.